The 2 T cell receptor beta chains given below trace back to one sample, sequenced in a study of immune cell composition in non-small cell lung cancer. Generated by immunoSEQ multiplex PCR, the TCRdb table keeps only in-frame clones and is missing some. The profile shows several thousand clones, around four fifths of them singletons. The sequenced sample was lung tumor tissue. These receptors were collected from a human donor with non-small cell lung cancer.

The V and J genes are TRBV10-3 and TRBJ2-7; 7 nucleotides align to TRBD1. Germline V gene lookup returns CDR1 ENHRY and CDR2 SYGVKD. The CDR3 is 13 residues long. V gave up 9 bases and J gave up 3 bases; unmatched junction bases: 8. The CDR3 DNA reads TGTGCCATACAAGACAGGGCGGGCTACGAGCAGTACTTC. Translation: CAIQDRAGYEQYF.

The CDR3 loop is CASSKQGAFNTGELFF. The CDR3 DNA reads as TGTGCCAGTTCAAAACAGGGGGCATTTAACACCGGGGAGCTGTTTTTT. V usage is TRBV5-6 and J usage is TRBJ2-2; 9 positions match TRBD1. V lost 8 bases, J lost 2 bases, and 10 bases stayed unmatched. CDR1 is SGHDT, CDR2 YYEEEE, per germline. There are 16 residues in the CDR3.